Sequencing of this T cell receptor (beta chain) was carried out in a study of metastatic and nonmetastatic thyroid tumors. On the study more broadly: Repertoires from blood and tumor or nodule tissue of malignant and benign thyroid patients were compared. Study-wide results and caveats: As reported, TCR beta diversity in blood and tumor was significantly higher in malignant thyroid tumors than in benign nodules.

All patients were treatment-naive before thyroid surgery. A few counts support this clone. What it binds is unknown. A much larger clone differs from this one at a single base, so this may be a read error. CDR1 is MGHRA and CDR2 is YSYEKL in the germline V gene. The CDR3 runs 14 residues. V lost 0 bases to trimming and J lost 2 bases, with 7 bases between them. Per the original data handling: Clinicopathological groups supplied CDR3 differences that were used to build a distant-metastasis classifier for papillary thyroid cancer. Using MiXCR, TCRdb reanalyzed the PCR reads. The V and J calls were determined by TCRdb, not by the authors. The sample holds around 17,000 clones, around a third seen once.

This clonotype was obtained from a male donor with papillary thyroid cancer or a benign thyroid nodule (not recorded which). Some clones in this sample may be carry-over from other donors' samples. The chain has TRBV4-1 and TRBJ1-1; the D is unclear. Sequences were obtained from tumor tissue. CDR3: CASSQDKINTEAFF. CDR3 coding DNA: TGCGCCAGCAGCCAAGATAAAATAAACACTGAAGCTTTCTTT.